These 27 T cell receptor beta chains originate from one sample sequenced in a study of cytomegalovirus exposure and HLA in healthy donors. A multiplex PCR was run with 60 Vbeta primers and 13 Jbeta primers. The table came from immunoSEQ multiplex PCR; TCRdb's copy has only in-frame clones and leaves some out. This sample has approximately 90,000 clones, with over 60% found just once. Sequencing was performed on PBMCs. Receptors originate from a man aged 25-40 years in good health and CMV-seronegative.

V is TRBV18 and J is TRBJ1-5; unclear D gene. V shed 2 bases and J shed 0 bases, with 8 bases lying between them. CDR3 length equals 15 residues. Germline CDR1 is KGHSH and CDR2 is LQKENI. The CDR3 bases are TGTGCCAGCTCACCAAACGGGGATAGCAATCAGCCCCAGCATTTT. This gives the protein CASSPNGDSNQPQHF.

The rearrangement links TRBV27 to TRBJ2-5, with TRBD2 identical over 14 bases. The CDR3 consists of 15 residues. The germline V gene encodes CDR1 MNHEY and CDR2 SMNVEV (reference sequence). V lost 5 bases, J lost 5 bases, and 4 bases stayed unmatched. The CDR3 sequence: CASSPGLAGAETQYF. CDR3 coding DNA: TGTGCCAGCAGTCCGGGACTAGCGGGAGCGGAGACCCAGTACTTC.

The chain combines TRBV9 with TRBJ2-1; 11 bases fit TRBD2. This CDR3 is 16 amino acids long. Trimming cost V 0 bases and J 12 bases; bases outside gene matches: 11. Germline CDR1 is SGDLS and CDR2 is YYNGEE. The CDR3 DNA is TGTGCCAGCAGCGTAGGGGGACTAGCGGTCGATGGGGTGCAGTTCTTC. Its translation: CASSVGGLAVDGVQFF.

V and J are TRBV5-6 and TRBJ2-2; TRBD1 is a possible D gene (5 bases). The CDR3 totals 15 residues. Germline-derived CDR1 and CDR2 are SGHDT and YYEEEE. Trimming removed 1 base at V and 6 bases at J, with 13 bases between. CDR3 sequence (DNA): TGTGCCAGCAGCTTGTCAGGGTTAATTGCCGGGGAGCTGTTTTTT. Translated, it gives CASSLSGLIAGELFF.

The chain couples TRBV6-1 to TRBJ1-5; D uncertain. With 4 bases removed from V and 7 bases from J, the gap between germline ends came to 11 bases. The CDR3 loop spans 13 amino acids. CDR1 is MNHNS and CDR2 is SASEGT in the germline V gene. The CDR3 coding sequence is TGTGCCAGCAGTGCGGTAGGGAGGCAGCCCCAGCATTTT. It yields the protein CASSAVGRQPQHF.

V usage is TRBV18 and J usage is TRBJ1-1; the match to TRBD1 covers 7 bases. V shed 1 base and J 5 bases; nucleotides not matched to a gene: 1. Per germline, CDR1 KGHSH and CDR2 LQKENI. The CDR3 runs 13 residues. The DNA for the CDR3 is TGTGCCAGCTCACCACAGACAGGGACTGAAGCTTTCTTT. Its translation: CASSPQTGTEAFF.

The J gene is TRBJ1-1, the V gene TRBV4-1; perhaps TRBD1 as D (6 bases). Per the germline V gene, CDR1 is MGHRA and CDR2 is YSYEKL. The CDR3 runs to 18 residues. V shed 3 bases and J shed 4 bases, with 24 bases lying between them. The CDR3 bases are TGCGCCAGCAGCCATCCCAGGGGCTCAACCCTACGGAGCACTGAAGCTTTCTTT. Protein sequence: CASSHPRGSTLRSTEAFF.

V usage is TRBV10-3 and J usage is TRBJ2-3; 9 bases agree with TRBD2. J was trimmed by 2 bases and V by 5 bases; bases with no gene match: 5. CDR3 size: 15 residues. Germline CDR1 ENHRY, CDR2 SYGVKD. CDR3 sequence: CAISTSGSNTDTQYF. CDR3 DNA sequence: TGTGCCATCAGTACTAGCGGGTCAAACACAGATACGCAGTATTTT.

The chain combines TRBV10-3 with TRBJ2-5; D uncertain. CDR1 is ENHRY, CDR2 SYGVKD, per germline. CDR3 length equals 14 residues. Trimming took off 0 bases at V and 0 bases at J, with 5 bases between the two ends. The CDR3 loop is CAISESGNQETQYF. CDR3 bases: TGTGCCATCAGTGAGTCGGGCAACCAAGAGACCCAGTACTTC.

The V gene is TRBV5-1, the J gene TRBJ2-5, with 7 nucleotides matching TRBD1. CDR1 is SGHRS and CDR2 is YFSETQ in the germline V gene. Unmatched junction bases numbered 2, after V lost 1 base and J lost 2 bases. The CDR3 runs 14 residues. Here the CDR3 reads CASSLTGAQETQYF. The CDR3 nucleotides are TGCGCCAGCAGCTTGACAGGGGCACAAGAGACCCAGTACTTC. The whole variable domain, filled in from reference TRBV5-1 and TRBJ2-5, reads KAGVTQTPRYLIKTRGQQVTLSCSPISGHRSVSWYQQTPGQGLQFLFEYFSETQRNKGNFPGRFSGRQFSNSRSEMNVSTLELGDSALYLCASSLTGAQETQYFGPGTRLLVL.

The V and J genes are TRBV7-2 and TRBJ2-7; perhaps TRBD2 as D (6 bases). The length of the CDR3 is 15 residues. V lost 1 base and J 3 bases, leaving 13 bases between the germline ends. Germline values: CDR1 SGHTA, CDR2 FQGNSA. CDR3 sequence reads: CASSLGRGIFYEQYF. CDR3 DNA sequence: TGTGCCAGCAGCTTAGGTCGCGGGATTTTCTACGAGCAGTACTTC. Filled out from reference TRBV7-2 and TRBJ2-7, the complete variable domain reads GAGVSQSPSNKVTEKGKDVELRCDPISGHTALYWYRQSLGQGLEFLIYFQGNSAPDKSGLPSDRFSAERTGGSVSTLTIQRTQQEDSAVYLCASSLGRGIFYEQYFGPGTRLTVT.

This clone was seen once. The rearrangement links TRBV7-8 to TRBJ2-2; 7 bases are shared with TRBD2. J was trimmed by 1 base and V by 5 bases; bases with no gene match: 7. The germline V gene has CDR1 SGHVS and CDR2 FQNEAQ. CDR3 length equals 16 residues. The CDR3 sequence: CASSIRAGRNTGELFF. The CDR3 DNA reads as TGTGCCAGCAGCATAAGAGCGGGGAGGAACACCGGGGAGCTGTTTTTT.

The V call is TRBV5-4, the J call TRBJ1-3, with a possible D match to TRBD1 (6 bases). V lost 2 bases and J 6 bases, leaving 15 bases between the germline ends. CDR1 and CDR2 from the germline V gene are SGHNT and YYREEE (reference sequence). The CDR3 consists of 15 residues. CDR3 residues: CASSFAGTWPNTIYF. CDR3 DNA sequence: TGTGCCAGCAGCTTTGCCGGGACATGGCCAAACACCATATATTTT.

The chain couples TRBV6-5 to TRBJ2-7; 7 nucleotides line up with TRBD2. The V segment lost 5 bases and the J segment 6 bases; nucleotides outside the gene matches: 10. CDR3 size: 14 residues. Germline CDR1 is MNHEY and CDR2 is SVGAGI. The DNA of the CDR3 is TGTGCCAGCAGTCTAACCGGGACTATTGGCGAGCAGTACTTC. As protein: CASSLTGTIGEQYF.

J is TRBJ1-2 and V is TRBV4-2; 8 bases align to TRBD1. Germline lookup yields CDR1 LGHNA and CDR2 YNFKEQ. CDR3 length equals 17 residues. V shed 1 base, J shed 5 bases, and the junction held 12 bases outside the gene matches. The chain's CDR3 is CASSQATLSRDRYGYTF. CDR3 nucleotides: TGTGCCAGCAGCCAAGCCACACTTTCACGGGACAGGTATGGCTACACCTTC.

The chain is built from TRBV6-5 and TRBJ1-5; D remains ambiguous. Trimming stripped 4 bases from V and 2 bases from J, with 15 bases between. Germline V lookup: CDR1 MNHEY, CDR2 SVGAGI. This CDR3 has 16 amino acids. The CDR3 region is CASSFGRGGGNQPQHF. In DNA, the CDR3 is TGTGCCAGCAGTTTCGGCAGAGGAGGTGGCAATCAGCCCCAGCATTTT.

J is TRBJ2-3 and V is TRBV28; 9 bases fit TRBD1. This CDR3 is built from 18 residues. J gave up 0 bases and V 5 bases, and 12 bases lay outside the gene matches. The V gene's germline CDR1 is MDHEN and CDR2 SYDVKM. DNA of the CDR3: TGTGCCAGCAGTCTCCCGGGACAGGGAGGTTCGAGCACAGATACGCAGTATTTT. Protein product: CASSLPGQGGSSTDTQYF. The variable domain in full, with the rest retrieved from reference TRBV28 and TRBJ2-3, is DVKVTQSSRYLVKRTGEKVFLECVQDMDHENMFWYRQDPGLGLRLIYFSYDVKMKEKGDIPEGYSVSREKKERFSLILESASTNQTSMYLCASSLPGQGGSSTDTQYFGPGTRLTVL.

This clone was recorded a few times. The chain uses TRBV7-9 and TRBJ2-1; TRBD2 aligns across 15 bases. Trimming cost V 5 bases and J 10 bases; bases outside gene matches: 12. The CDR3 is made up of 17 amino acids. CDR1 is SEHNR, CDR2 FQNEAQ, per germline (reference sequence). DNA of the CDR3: TGTGCCAGCAGCCGGGGACTAGCGGGGGGCCACGCGGAAGAGCAGTTCTTC. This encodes CASSRGLAGGHAEEQFF.

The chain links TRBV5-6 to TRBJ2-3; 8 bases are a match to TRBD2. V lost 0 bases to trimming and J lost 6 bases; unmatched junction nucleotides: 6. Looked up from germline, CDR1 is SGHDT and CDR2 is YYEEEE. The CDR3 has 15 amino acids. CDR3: CASSLEAGAWDTQYF. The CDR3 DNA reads TGTGCCAGCAGCTTGGAAGCGGGGGCGTGGGATACGCAGTATTTT.

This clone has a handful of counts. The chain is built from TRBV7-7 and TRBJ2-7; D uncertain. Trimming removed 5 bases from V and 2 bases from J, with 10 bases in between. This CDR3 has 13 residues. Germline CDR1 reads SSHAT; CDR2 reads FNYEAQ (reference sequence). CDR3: CASSPLSPYEQYF. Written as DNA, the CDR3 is TGTGCCAGCAGCCCCCTTAGCCCCTACGAGCAGTACTTC.

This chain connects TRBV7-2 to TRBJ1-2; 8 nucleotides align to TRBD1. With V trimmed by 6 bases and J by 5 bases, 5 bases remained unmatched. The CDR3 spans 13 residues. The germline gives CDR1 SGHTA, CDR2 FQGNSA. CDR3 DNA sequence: TGTGCCAGCAGTCCACAGGGGGATTATGGCTACACCTTC. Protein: CASSPQGDYGYTF.

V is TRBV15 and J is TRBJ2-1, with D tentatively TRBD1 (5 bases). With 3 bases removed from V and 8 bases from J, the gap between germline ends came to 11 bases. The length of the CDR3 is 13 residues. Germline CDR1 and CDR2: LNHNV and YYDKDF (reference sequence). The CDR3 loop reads CATSRDWGDEQFF. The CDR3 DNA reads TGTGCCACCAGCAGGGATTGGGGCGATGAGCAGTTCTTC.

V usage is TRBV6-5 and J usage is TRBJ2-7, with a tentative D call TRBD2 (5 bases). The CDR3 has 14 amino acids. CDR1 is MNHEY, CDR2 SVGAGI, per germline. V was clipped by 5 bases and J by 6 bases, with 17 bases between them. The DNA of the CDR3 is TGTGCCAGCAGTGGACTTCCCCTGAACTCCGAGCAGTACTTC. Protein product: CASSGLPLNSEQYF.

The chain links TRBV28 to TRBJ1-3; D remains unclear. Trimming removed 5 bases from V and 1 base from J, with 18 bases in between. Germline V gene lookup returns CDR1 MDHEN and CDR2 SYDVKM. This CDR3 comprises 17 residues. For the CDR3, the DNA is TGTGCCAGCAGTACCCTAACGGGATTAATTTCTGGAAACACCATATATTTT. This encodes CASSTLTGLISGNTIYF.

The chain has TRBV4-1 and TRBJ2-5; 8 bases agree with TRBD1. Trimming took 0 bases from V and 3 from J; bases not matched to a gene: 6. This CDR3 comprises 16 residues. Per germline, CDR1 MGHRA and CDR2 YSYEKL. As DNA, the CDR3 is TGCGCCAGCAGCCAAGATAGAGAGGACAGGGAAGAGACCCAGTACTTC. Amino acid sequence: CASSQDREDREETQYF.

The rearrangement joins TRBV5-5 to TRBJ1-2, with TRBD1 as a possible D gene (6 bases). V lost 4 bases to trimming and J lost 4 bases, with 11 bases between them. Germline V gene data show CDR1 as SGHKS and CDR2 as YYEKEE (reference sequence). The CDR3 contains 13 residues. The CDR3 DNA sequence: TGTGCCAGCAGCCCTGGACAGAGCTATGGCTACACCTTC. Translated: CASSPGQSYGYTF.

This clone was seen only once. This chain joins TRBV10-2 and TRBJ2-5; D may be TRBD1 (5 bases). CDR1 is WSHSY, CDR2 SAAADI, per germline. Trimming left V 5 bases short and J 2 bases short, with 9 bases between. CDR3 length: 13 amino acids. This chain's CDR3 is CASSNRRQETQYF. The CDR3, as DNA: TGCGCCAGCAGTAACAGGCGACAAGAGACCCAGTACTTC.